Only a few counts were recorded for the clone carrying this T cell receptor (beta chain). Its antigen remains unknown. Time point defined: sample taken at primary tumor resection. This specimen belongs to a study of spatial heterogeneity in lung cancer. Findings of the study overall: Tumoral mutation counts were tracked by counts of expanded intratumoral alpha and beta TCRs.

From the 5' RACE reads, TCRdb called clonotypes with MiXCR, one entry per CDR3 protein. Among just over 3,000 distinct CDR3 sequences listed, about 15% were seen once. Trimming took 5 bases from V and 5 from J, leaving 18 bases between them. The CDR3 covers 15 residues. Per germline, CDR1 SGHTA and CDR2 FQGNSA. This specimen was lung tumor tissue, taken at surgery. The chain uses TRBV7-2 and TRBJ2-5, with D perhaps matching TRBD1 (5 bases). The sequence was obtained from a male donor with early-stage non-small cell lung cancer. The DNA of the CDR3 is TGTGCCAGCAGCGGAAGGGGCACAGCCGAGGAGACCCAGTACTTC. It specifies CASSGRGTAEETQYF.